The 5 T cell receptor beta chains presented below share a single source sample, sequenced in a study of beta chain features in type 1 diabetes. The investigators reverse transcribed all of the isolated RNA, so they sequenced expressed TCRB transcripts. TCRdb keeps only in-frame clones here, not all; method: immunoSEQ multiplex PCR. The profile shows over 200,000 clones, 11% of them singletons. Broader study findings: Type 1 diabetes patients showed a moderate but significant shortening of TCRB CDR3s in all four CD4+ subsets.

No antigens are known for them. Sequencing was performed on naive CD4+ T cells from blood. These receptor sequences come from a man aged 25-45 years with type 1 diabetes.

The V call is TRBV11-2, the J call TRBJ1-1; the match to TRBD1 covers 7 bases. The CDR3 covers 13 residues. V was clipped by 5 bases and J by 9 bases; unmatched bases: 9. Germline-derived CDR1 and CDR2 are SGHAT and FQNNGV. The CDR3, as DNA: TGTGCCAGCAGCAACTACCGACAGGGAAAAGCTTTCTTT. Its translation: CASSNYRQGKAFF. The whole variable domain, filled in from reference TRBV11-2 and TRBJ1-1, reads EAGVAQSPRYKIIEKRQSVAFWCNPISGHATLYWYQQILGQGPKLLIQFQNNGVVDDSQLPKDRFSAERLKGVDSTLKIQPAKLEDSAVYLCASSNYRQGKAFFGQGTRLTVV.

This clone was detected a few times. This chain uses TRBV30 with TRBJ2-7, with TRBD1 matching 8 bases. The germline CDR1 and CDR2 sequences are GTSNPN and SVGIG (reference sequence). This CDR3 comprises 14 residues. V shed 4 bases, J shed 1 base, and the junction held 6 bases outside the gene matches. The CDR3 is CAWIGTGGSYEQYF. CDR3 coding DNA: TGTGCCTGGATTGGGACAGGTGGATCCTACGAGCAGTACTTC.

J is TRBJ2-1 and V is TRBV5-1, with 7 bases fitting TRBD1. Germline V gene lookup returns CDR1 SGHRS and CDR2 YFSETQ. V was pared by 0 bases and J by 2 bases, with 11 bases of the junction left unmatched. The CDR3 is 18 amino acids. The CDR3 protein is CASSLAGARGLTYNEQFF. In DNA form, the CDR3 reads TGCGCCAGCAGCTTGGCCGGGGCAAGGGGGCTGACCTACAATGAGCAGTTCTTC.

This clone was counted between two and nine times. This chain uses TRBV6-6 with TRBJ2-1; 15 bases align to TRBD2. The CDR3 consists of 15 residues. Germline loops: CDR1 MNHNY, CDR2 SVGAGI (reference sequence). V lost 7 bases to trimming and J lost 14 bases; unmatched junction nucleotides: 12. The CDR3 protein is CASIARGLAGGLEFF. Written as DNA, the CDR3 is TGTGCCAGCATCGCCCGGGGACTAGCGGGGGGCCTAGAGTTCTTC.

The chain uses TRBV6-6 and TRBJ2-4; TRBD2 matches 7 bases. Germline V lookup: CDR1 MNHNY, CDR2 SVGAGI (reference sequence). The CDR3 covers 14 residues. Unmatched junction bases numbered 9, after V lost 10 bases and J lost 3 bases. DNA for the CDR3: TGTGCCACCCGGGAGGTCGTCGGCAAAAACATTCAGTACTTC. It specifies CATREVVGKNIQYF.